This passage covers 23 T cell receptor beta chains from one sample sequenced in a study of breast tumors, draining lymph nodes, adjacent tissues. TCRdb re-derived calls from the multiplex PCR reads in MiXCR, one entry per CDR3 protein. Here the sample spans some 130,000 distinct CDR3 sequences, approximately 22% being singletons. Axillary draining lymph nodes of breast cancer patients supplied the node samples. Source material: axillary lymph node tissue. These receptors were obtained from a female donor with breast cancer. Some clones in this sample may be carry-over from other donors' samples.

This clonotype was detected ten times or more. V gene TRBV12-3 or TRBV12-4 combines with J gene TRBJ1-5; no definite D call. V gave up 5 bases and J gave up 5 bases, with 7 bases separating them. CDR3 size: 12 residues. The CDR3 here is CASSAAYQPQHF. The CDR3 nucleotides read TGTGCCAGCAGTGCAGCCTATCAGCCCCAGCATTTT.

In this sample, this clonotype turned up many times. This sequence joins TRBV12-3 or TRBV12-4 and TRBJ1-4, with D possibly matching TRBD1 (5 bases). This CDR3 region has 13 residues. V shed 6 bases and J shed 3 bases, with 8 bases lying between them. CDR3 sequence (DNA): TGTGCCAGCAGCAGGGCCTCTAATGAAAAACTGTTTTTT. It is translated as CASSRASNEKLFF.

This rearrangement joins TRBV28 to TRBJ2-7; 13 bases map to TRBD2. The germline gives CDR1 MDHEN, CDR2 SYDVKM. The CDR3 is 15 residues long. Trimming at V came to 5 bases and at J to 4 bases, leaving 5 bases not matched to a gene. CDR3 DNA: TGTGCCAGCAGTCCGCGGGGACTAGCGGGATACGAGCAGTACTTC. It codes for CASSPRGLAGYEQYF.

This clonotype has at least ten counts. The rearrangement joins TRBV6-5 to TRBJ2-7; TRBD1 matches at 10 bases. V lost 6 bases and J lost 7; bases outside the gene matches: 6. CDR1 MNHEY and CDR2 SVGAGI come from the germline V gene. There are 13 residues in the CDR3. The CDR3 sequence is CASRLTGGQEQYF. The CDR3 nucleotides read TGTGCCAGCAGACTGACAGGGGGCCAAGAGCAGTACTTC.

The rearrangement links TRBV19 to TRBJ1-1, with 7 bases aligning to TRBD1. The CDR3 sequence is 13 residues long. CDR1 is LNHDA and CDR2 is SQIVND in the germline V gene (reference sequence). V shed 6 bases, J shed 3 bases, and the junction held 4 bases outside the gene matches. The CDR3 nucleotides read TGTGCCAGTAGGACAGGGCAGGACACTGAAGCTTTCTTT. Residues: CASRTGQDTEAFF.

J is TRBJ1-3 and V is TRBV28; D is uncertain. Trimming shortened V by 5 bases and J by 8 bases, and 4 bases separated the two germline ends. CDR3 length: 10 residues. In germline, CDR1 is MDHEN, CDR2 SYDVKM. The CDR3 DNA is TGTGCCAGCAGTAGTGACACCATATATTTT. The encoded protein is CASSSDTIYF.

This clonotype was recorded a few times. The chain links TRBV4-1 to TRBJ2-4; 9 positions match TRBD2. With 4 bases clipped from V and 1 base from J, the junction kept 20 bases outside the gene matches. The CDR3 extends over 21 amino acids. The germline V gene has CDR1 MGHRA and CDR2 YSYEKL. CDR3 region: CASSPPGRGGRAGEAKNIQYF. CDR3 sequence (DNA): TGCGCCAGCAGCCCCCCGGGAAGAGGCGGGAGGGCTGGGGAGGCCAAAAACATTCAGTACTTC.

This clonotype was seen at least ten times. The V gene is TRBV15, the J gene TRBJ1-3; no firm D call. V was cut by 5 bases and J by 1 base, with 3 bases left in between. This CDR3 comprises 12 residues. Looked up from germline, CDR1 is LNHNV and CDR2 is YYDKDF (reference sequence). CDR3 in amino acids: CATSESGNTIYF. As DNA, the CDR3 is TGTGCCACCAGCGAATCTGGAAACACCATATATTTT.

This rearrangement joins TRBV5-4 to TRBJ2-5; D is ambiguous. CDR1 and CDR2 (germline): SGHNT, YYREEE (reference sequence). The V end was cut by 0 bases, the J end by 5 bases, with 11 bases between. This CDR3 is 14 amino acids long. CDR3 DNA: TGTGCCAGCAGCTTGGTGCTGAGTCGGGAGACCCAGTACTTC. It is translated as CASSLVLSRETQYF.

This clonotype was observed at least ten times. The rearrangement joins TRBV5-1 to TRBJ2-1; D tentatively fits TRBD1 or TRBD2 (6 bases each). Looked up from germline, CDR1 is SGHRS and CDR2 is YFSETQ. CDR3 length: 15 amino acids. The V end lost 6 bases, the J end lost 7 bases, and 20 bases lay between the germline ends. CDR3 sequence reads: CASTRGVEGGNEQFF. The CDR3 DNA reads as TGCGCCAGCACTCGCGGAGTGGAAGGGGGGAATGAGCAGTTCTTC. Supplemented by reference TRBV5-1 and TRBJ2-1, the full variable domain reads KAGVTQTPRYLIKTRGQQVTLSCSPISGHRSVSWYQQTPGQGLQFLFEYFSETQRNKGNFPGRFSGRQFSNSRSEMNVSTLELGDSALYLCASTRGVEGGNEQFFGPGTRLTVL.

This clonotype was seen a few times. The chain carries TRBV11-2 and TRBJ1-5; D not certain. Trimming removed 4 bases at V and 5 bases at J, with 12 bases between. The CDR3 extends over 14 amino acids. The germline gives CDR1 SGHAT, CDR2 FQNNGV. The CDR3 bases are TGTGCCAGCAGCTCCTCCTCGAAGGATCAGCCCCAGCATTTT. Translation gives CASSSSSKDQPQHF.

This clonotype has just a few counts. J is TRBJ1-3 and V is TRBV18; 10 positions agree with TRBD1. The V gene's germline CDR1 is KGHSH and CDR2 LQKENI. Trimming took 3 bases from V and 2 from J; bases not matched to a gene: 4. This CDR3 is 16 amino acids long. CDR3 sequence (DNA): TGTGCCAGCTCACCTCTGGACAGGGGGACTGGAAACACCATATATTTT. Translated: CASSPLDRGTGNTIYF.

As regards this clonotype: This may be a read error: a much more frequent sequence differs by one nucleotide. The rearrangement links TRBV19 to TRBJ2-5; D is unresolved. V was pared by 5 bases and J by 2 bases, with 9 bases between. In germline, CDR1 is LNHDA, CDR2 SQIVND (reference sequence). The CDR3 spans 13 residues. CDR3 bases: TGTGCCAGTAGTCCAGGCTGGCAAGAGACCCAGTACTTC. This codes for CASSPGWQETQYF.

This sequence joins TRBV28 and TRBJ2-6; no definite D call. CDR3 size: 14 residues. Looked up from germline, CDR1 is MDHEN and CDR2 is SYDVKM. The V and J ends lost 5 bases and 8 bases respectively, with 13 bases between them. CDR3 DNA: TGTGCCAGCAGTCACTACGAAGTCTCCAACGTCCTGACTTTC. This translates into CASSHYEVSNVLTF.

Concerning this clonotype itself: Since the CDR3 does not end with the conserved phenylalanine or tryptophan, this likely comes from a read error. The V gene is TRBV5-1, the J gene TRBJ2-3; 9 nucleotides match TRBD2. CDR3 size: 19 residues. Germline V gives CDR1 SGHRS, CDR2 YFSETQ. The CDR3 DNA reads TGCGCCAGCAGCTTGGGCCATAGCGGGAGAGGGAGAACCACAGATGCGCAGTATCTT. The encoded protein is CASSLGHSGRGRTTDAQYL.

At least ten counts were recorded for this clonotype. The gene calls are TRBV7-9 and TRBJ2-1, with a weak D call TRBD2 (6 bases). Germline lookup yields CDR1 SEHNR and CDR2 FQNEAQ (reference sequence). Trimming removed 3 bases from V and 8 bases from J, with 17 bases in between. The CDR3 spans 15 residues. For the CDR3, the DNA is TGTGCCAGCAGCTTTCCGGGAGTAGGCCTACATGAGCAGTTCTTC. It yields the protein CASSFPGVGLHEQFF.

This clonotype has ten or more counts. The chain uses TRBV20-1 and TRBJ2-1; D gene uncertain. V gave up 4 bases and J gave up 6 bases, with 10 bases separating them. Germline V gene lookup returns CDR1 DFQATT and CDR2 SNEGSKA (reference sequence). The CDR3 sequence is 12 residues long. CDR3 sequence: CSAKWLANEQFF. In nucleotides, the CDR3 is TGCAGTGCTAAGTGGCTTGCCAATGAGCAGTTCTTC.

About this clonotype itself: A read error may explain this, as a much larger clone is one base away. The chain has TRBV7-9 and TRBJ2-1; D gene unclear. The CDR3 runs to 8 residues. Germline CDR1 SEHNR, CDR2 FQNEAQ (reference sequence). CDR3 coding DNA: TGTGCCAGCGCGGAGCAGCTCTTC. This translates into CASAEQLF.

Remarks on this clonotype: A single base separates this from a much larger clone, so it may be a read error. The chain joins TRBV5-6 to TRBJ2-1, with a possible D match to TRBD2 (5 bases). The germline V gene has CDR1 SGHDT and CDR2 YYEEEE. This CDR3 has 13 amino acids. V shed 3 bases and J shed 12 bases, with 16 bases lying between them. The CDR3, as DNA: TGTGCCAGCAGCTCTAGCTTAGGTGGTGGGCAGTTCTTC. This translates into CASSSSLGGGQFF.

This clonotype was observed many times. This chain links TRBV9 with TRBJ2-2; no firm D call. Germline assignment: CDR1 SGDLS and CDR2 YYNGEE. Trimming stripped 3 bases from V and 7 bases from J, with 13 bases between. CDR3 size: 14 residues. The CDR3 loop is CASSARLGLGELFF. In DNA, the CDR3 is TGTGCCAGCAGCGCCCGTCTGGGTCTCGGGGAGCTGTTTTTT. Variable domain in full (rest from reference TRBV9 and TRBJ2-2): DSGVTQTPKHLITATGQRVTLRCSPRSGDLSVYWYQQSLDQGLQFLIQYYNGEERAKGNILERFSAQQFPDLHSELNLSSLELGDSALYFCASSARLGLGELFFGEGSRLTVL.

This clonotype was seen many times. The V gene is TRBV9, the J gene TRBJ2-3; possible D gene TRBD2, 6 bases. The ends were cut back, 4 bases at V and 8 bases at J, with 20 bases in the middle. Germline CDR1 reads SGDLS; CDR2 reads YYNGEE. The CDR3 runs to 15 residues. The CDR3 loop is CASSLSGSASGTQYF. The CDR3 nucleotides are TGTGCCAGCAGCCTTAGCGGTTCGGCCTCCGGTACGCAGTATTTT.

This clonotype was detected many times. The chain uses TRBV7-2 and TRBJ2-7; 9 bases match TRBD1. Germline values: CDR1 SGHTA, CDR2 FQGNSA. The V segment lost 8 bases and the J segment 6 bases; nucleotides outside the gene matches: 5. CDR3 size: 12 residues. The CDR3 bases are TGTGCCAGCGGGACAGGGACAGGCGAGCAGTACTTC. It is translated as CASGTGTGEQYF.

The chain links TRBV18 to TRBJ2-6; D tentatively fits TRBD1 or TRBD2 (5 bases each). CDR1 and CDR2 from the germline V gene are KGHSH and LQKENI. The length of the CDR3 is 17 residues. The V and J ends lost 4 bases and 1 base respectively, with 14 bases between them. The CDR3 here is CASSLTTGTSGANVLTF. In nucleotides, the CDR3 is TGTGCCAGCTCACTTACCACGGGGACGTCTGGGGCCAACGTCCTGACTTTC.